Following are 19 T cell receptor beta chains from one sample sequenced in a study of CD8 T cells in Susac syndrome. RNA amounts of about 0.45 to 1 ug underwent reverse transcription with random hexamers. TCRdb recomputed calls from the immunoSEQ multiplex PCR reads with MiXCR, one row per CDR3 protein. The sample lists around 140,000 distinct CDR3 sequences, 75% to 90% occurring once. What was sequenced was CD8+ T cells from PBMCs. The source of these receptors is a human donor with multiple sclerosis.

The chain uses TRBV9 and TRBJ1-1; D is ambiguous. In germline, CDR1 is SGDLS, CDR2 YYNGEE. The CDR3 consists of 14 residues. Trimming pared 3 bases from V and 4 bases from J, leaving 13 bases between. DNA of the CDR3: TGTGCCAGCAGCGCCCCCGAGAGCGGCACTGAAGCTTTCTTT. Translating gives CASSAPESGTEAFF.

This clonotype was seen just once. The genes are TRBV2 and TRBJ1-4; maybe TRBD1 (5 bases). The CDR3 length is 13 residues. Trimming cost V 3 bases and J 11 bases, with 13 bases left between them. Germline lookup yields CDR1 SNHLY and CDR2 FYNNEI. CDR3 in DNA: TGTGCCAGCAGTGAGGGCCACCGGGACAAACTGTTTTTT. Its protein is CASSEGHRDKLFF.

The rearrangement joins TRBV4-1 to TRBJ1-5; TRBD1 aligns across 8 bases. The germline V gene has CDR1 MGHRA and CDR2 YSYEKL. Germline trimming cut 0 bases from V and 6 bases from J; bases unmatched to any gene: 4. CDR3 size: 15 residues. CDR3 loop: CASSQEDREGQPQHF. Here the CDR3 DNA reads TGCGCCAGCAGCCAAGAGGACAGGGAGGGTCAGCCCCAGCATTTT.

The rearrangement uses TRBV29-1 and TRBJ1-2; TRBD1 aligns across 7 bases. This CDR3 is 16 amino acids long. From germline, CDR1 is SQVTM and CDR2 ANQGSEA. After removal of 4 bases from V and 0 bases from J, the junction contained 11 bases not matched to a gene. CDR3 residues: CSVGPLRQGTNYGYTF. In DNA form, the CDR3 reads TGCAGCGTTGGTCCCCTCCGACAGGGCACTAACTATGGCTACACCTTC.

The CDR3 sequence: CASTLGTRGAGEQYF. The CDR3 DNA follows: TGTGCCAGTACCCTGGGAACGCGGGGGGCAGGCGAGCAGTACTTC. The chain combines TRBV19 with TRBJ2-7, with 8 positions matching TRBD2. V shed 7 bases, J shed 6 bases, and the junction held 14 bases outside the gene matches. The CDR3 loop spans 15 amino acids. The germline V gene has CDR1 LNHDA and CDR2 SQIVND (reference sequence).

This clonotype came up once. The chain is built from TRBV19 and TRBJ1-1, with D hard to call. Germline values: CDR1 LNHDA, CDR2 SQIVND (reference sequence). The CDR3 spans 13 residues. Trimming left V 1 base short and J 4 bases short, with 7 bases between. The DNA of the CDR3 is TGTGCCAGTAGTATAGGTTCGTTCACTGAAGCTTTCTTT. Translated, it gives CASSIGSFTEAFF.

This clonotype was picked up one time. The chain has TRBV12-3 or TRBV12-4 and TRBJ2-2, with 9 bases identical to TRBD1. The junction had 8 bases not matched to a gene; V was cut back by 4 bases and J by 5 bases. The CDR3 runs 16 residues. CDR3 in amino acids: CASSSNRGRLTGELFF. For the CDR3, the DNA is TGTGCCAGCAGTTCCAACAGGGGGCGGCTTACCGGGGAGCTGTTTTTT.

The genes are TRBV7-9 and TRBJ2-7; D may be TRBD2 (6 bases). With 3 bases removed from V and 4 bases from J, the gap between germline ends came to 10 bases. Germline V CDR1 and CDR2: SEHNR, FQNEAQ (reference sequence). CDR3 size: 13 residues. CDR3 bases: TGTGCCAGCAGCTTTCGGGGGTCATACGAGCAGTACGTC. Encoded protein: CASSFRGSYEQYV.

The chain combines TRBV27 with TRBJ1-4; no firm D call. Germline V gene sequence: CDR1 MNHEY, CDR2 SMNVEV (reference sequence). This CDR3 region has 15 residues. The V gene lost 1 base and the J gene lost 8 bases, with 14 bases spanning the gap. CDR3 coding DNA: TGTGCCAGCAGTTTATACAGCGCAACCCGGGAAAAACTGTTTTTT. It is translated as CASSLYSATREKLFF. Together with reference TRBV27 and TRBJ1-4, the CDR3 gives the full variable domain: EAQVTQNPRYLITVTGKKLTVTCSQNMNHEYMSWYRQDPGLGLRQIYYSMNVEVTDKGDVPEGYKVSRKEKRNFPLILESPSPNQTSLYFCASSLYSATREKLFFGSGTQLSVL.

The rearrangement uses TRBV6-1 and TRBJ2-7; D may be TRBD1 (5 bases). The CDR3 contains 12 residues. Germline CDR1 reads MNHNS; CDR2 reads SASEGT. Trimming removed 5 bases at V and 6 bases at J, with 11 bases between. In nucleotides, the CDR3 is TGTGCCAGCAGTTCGGACATTACCGAGCAGTACTTC. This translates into CASSSDITEQYF.

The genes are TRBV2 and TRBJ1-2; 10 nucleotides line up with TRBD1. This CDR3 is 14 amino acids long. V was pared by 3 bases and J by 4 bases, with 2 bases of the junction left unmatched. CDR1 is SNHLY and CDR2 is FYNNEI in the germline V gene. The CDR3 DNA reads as TGTGCCAGCAGTGAGGGACAGGGGAGCTATGGCTACACCTTC. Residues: CASSEGQGSYGYTF.

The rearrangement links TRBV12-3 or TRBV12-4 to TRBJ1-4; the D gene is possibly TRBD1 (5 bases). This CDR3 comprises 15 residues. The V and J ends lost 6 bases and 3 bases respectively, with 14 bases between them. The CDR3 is CASSPMRDANEKLFF. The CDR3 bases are TGTGCCAGCAGCCCGATGAGGGACGCTAATGAAAAACTGTTTTTT.

The DNA of the CDR3 is TGTGCCAGCAGGACGACGGGTAATGAGCAGTTCTTC. Translation: CASRTTGNEQFF. J is TRBJ2-1 and V is TRBV12-3 or TRBV12-4, with no clear D. Trimming shortened V by 6 bases and J by 7 bases, and 10 bases separated the two germline ends. This CDR3 has 12 residues.

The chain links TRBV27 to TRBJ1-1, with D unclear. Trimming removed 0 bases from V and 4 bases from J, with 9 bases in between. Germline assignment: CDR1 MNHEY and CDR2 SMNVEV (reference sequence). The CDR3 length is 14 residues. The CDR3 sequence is CASSLSSAVTEAFF. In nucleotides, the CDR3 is TGTGCCAGCAGTTTATCGTCAGCGGTCACTGAAGCTTTCTTT.

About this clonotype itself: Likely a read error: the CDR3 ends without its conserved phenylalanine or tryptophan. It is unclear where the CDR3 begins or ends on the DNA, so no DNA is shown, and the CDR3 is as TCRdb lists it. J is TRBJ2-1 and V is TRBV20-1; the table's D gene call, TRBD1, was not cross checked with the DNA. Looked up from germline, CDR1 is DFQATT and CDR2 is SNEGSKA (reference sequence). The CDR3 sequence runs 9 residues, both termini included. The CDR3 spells CSASDWGGI.

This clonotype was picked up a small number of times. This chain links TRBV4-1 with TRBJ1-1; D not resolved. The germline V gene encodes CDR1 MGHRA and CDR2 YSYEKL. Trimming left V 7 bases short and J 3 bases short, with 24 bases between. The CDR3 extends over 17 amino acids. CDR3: CASKGQDSVKVDTEAFF. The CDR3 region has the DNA TGCGCCAGCAAAGGTCAGGACTCAGTAAAGGTGGACACTGAAGCTTTCTTT.

CDR3: CASRVSGEGSYNEQFF. CDR3 bases: TGTGCCAGCAGAGTTAGCGGGGAGGGGTCCTACAATGAGCAGTTCTTC. The chain has TRBV2 and TRBJ2-1; 8 nucleotides match TRBD2. V shed 6 bases, J shed 1 base, and the junction held 8 bases outside the gene matches. The CDR3 runs 16 residues. Germline lookup yields CDR1 SNHLY and CDR2 FYNNEI. The whole variable domain, remainder taken from reference TRBV2 and TRBJ2-1, is EPEVTQTPSHQVTQMGQEVILRCVPISNHLYFYWYRQILGQKVEFLVSFYNNEISEKSEIFDDQFSVERPDGSNFTLKIRSTKLEDSAMYFCASRVSGEGSYNEQFFGPGTRLTVL.

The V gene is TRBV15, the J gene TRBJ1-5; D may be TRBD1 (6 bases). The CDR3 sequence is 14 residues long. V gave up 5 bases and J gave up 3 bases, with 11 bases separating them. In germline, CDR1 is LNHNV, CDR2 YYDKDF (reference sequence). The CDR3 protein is CATSRGTTNQPQHF. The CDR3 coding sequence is TGTGCCACCAGCCGTGGGACAACCAATCAGCCCCAGCATTTT.

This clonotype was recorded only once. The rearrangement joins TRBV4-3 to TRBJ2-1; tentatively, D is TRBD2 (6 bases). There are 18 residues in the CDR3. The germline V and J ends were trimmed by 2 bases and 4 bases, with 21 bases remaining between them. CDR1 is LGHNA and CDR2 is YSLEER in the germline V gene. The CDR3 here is CASSQSRVGGLSYNEQFF. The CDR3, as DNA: TGCGCCAGCAGCCAATCGAGAGTGGGAGGTCTCTCGTACAATGAGCAGTTCTTC.